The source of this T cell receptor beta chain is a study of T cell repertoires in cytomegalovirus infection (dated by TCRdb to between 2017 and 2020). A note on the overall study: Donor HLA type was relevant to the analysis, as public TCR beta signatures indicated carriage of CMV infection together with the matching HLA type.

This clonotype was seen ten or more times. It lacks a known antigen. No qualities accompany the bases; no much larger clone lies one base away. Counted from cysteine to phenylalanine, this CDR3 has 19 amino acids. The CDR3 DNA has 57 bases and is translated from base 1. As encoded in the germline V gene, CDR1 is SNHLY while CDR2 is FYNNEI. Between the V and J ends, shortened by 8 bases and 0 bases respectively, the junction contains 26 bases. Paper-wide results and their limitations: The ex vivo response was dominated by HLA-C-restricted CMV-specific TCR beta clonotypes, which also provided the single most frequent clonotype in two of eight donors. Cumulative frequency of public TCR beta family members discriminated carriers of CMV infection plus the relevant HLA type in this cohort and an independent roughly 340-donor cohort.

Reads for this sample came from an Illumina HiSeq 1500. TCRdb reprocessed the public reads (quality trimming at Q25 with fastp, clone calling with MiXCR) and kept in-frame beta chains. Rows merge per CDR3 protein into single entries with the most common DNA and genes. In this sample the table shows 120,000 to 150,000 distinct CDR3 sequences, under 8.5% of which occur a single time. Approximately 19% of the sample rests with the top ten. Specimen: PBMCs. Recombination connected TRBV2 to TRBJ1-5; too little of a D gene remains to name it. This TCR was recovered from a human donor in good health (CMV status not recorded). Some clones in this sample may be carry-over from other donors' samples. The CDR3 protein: CASGPPGESQSYSNQPQHF. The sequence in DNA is TGTGCCAGCGGACCGCCGGGTGAGTCCCAGAGTTATAGCAATCAGCCCCAGCATTTT.